The sequence of this T cell receptor (beta chain) was determined in a study of MAIT cells during Salmonella Paratyphi A infection (dated by TCRdb to between 2016 and 2019). Study-wide findings and limitations: MAIT cell TRBV usage was oligoclonal with a preference for TRBV20 and TRBV6, and infection did not appear to change this usage. Although the availability of volunteer samples limited sample sizes, the sizes were judged adequate for detecting differences between groups. Diagnosed volunteers showed more expansion or contraction among top five MAIT clonotypes than healthy controls (around 0.57 versus 0.12), suggesting infection-driven repertoire reshaping.

The CDR3, cysteine through phenylalanine, is 15 amino acids long. Only CDR3 DNA is held: 45 bases, read in frame from base 1. CDR1 DFQATT and CDR2 SNEGSKA were looked up in the germline V gene (reference sequence). Between the V and J ends, shortened by 5 bases and 0 bases respectively, the junction contains 14 bases. Taken with the paper, the label for time point translates to: healthy control second sampling, 21 days after first. Using flow cytometry, MAIT cells, defined as Valpha7.2+ CD161+ T cells, were identified and sorted. The healthy adult controls were either laboratory volunteers or leukocyte cones from the national blood and transplant service. For RNA extraction, between 5,000 and 10,000 MAIT cells per sample were sorted directly into RNAqueous-Micro lysis buffer. Unchallenged healthy controls were sampled twice, less than 25 days apart, as a control for MAIT repertoire stability. Lymphoprep gradient centrifugation was used to isolate peripheral blood mononuclear cells from blood samples and leukocyte cones. A BD FACSAria Fusion or BD FACSAria III sorter was used for cell sorting.

Libraries were made using 5' RACE. TCRbeta was amplified in two rounds of PCR using Phusion High-Fidelity polymerase, and the primers added sample-specific barcodes. Template-switch cDNA synthesis with SMARTScribe reverse transcriptase and a TRBC-specific primer was used to generate TCRbeta libraries. The barcoded samples were pooled and then prepared using the NEBNext Ultra DNA Library Prep Kit for Illumina. The libraries were sequenced on an Illumina MiSeq using the MiSeq reagent kit v2, 300 cycles. The study's own analysis went as follows. Jemultiplexer demultiplexed the reads by barcode, and MiTCR with default parameters aligned the reads. Non-functional sequences were removed with VDJtools, and each clonotype was defined by its amino acid sequence, with frequencies calculated from the assigned sequence reads. Clonal space homeostasis binned clonotypes by frequency as over-represented (0.05-1), large, medium and small. TCRdb reprocessed the public reads (quality trimming at Q25 with fastp, clone calling with MiXCR) and kept in-frame beta chains. When rows share a CDR3 protein, they turn into one entry using the most common DNA and genes. The V and J calls were determined by TCRdb, not by the authors. The sample table records 660 or so distinct CDR3 sequences; approximately 40% of these occur just once. The ten largest clones add up to about 57% of the sample.

This clonotype occurred many times. Its antigen specificity is not known. Base qualities are not provided; no much larger clone lies one nucleotide away. The V gene is TRBV20-1 and the J gene is TRBJ2-1, with TRBD2 as a weak D call on 6 bases. This clonotype originated in an adult in good health. Sequences were obtained from MAIT cells from blood. The CDR3 protein is CSALRGDSSYNEQFF. The sequenced DNA: TGCAGTGCTCTCCGCGGGGATAGCTCCTACAATGAGCAGTTCTTC.